The present T cell receptor beta chain was sequenced within a study of blood T cell repertoires in COVID-19. Across the study: Some COVID-19 samples were acute and others convalescent; all came from the United States, Italy and Spain. Sources were T cells, B-cell-depleted T cells, or PBMCs; the material itself was cDNA or gDNA.

The ends were cut back, 4 bases at V and 6 bases at J, with 10 bases in the middle. The CDR3 has 12 residues. CDR1 is MGHRA and CDR2 is YSYEKL in the germline V gene. This clone has just one count. Methods used by the authors: Cell counts per sample came from amplifying reference gene primers. Only in-frame clones appear in the TCRdb table, and some are missing; sequencing was by immunoSEQ multiplex PCR. Clonal size and the V and J genes are those of that table, whereas D and trimming came from the DNA. This table has about 94,000 clones, about four fifths appearing once. The source of this sequence is a human donor in a cohort sampled during active COVID-19. The sequencing input was peripheral blood. The chain couples TRBV4-1 to TRBJ2-7; maybe TRBD2 (7 bases). CDR3 DNA: TGCGCCAGCAGCCCCGGGGGGCTCGAGCAGTACTTC. Its protein product is CASSPGGLEQYF.